This TCR beta chain is from a study of blood T cell repertoires in COVID-19. The CDR3 runs 15 residues. CDR1 is MDHEN, CDR2 SYDVKM, per germline. V shed 6 bases and J 3 bases; nucleotides not matched to a gene: 7. The protocol was immunoSEQ multiplex PCR, while the TCRdb copy is restricted to in-frame clones and leaves out a portion. In the table there are 110,000 to 150,000 clones, 65% to 90% of which are singletons. The sequenced sample was peripheral blood. The chain recombines TRBV28 with TRBJ2-7; TRBD1 matches 11 bases. This receptor was taken from a human donor in a cohort sampled during active COVID-19. The CDR3 loop is CASSLPGQGDYEQYF. CDR3 nucleotides: TGTGCCAGCAGCCTACCGGGACAGGGGGACTACGAGCAGTACTTC. The full variable domain, completed using reference TRBV28 and TRBJ2-7, is DVKVTQSSRYLVKRTGEKVFLECVQDMDHENMFWYRQDPGLGLRLIYFSYDVKMKEKGDIPEGYSVSREKKERFSLILESASTNQTSMYLCASSLPGQGDYEQYFGPGTRLTVT.